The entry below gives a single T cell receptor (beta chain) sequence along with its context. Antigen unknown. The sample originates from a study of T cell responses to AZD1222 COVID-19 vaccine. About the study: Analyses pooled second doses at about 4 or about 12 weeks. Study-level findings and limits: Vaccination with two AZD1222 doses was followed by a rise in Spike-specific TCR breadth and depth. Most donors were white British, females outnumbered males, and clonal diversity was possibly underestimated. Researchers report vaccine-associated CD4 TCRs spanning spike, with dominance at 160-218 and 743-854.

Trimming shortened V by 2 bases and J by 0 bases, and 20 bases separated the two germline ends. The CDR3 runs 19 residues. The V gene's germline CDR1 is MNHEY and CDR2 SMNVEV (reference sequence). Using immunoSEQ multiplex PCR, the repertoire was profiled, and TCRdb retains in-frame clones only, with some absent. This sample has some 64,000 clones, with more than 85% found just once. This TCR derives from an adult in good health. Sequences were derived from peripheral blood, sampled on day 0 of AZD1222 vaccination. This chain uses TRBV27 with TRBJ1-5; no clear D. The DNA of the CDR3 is TGTGCCAGCAGTTTACGCTGGAGTATCTCCTCCTATAGCAATCAGCCCCAGCATTTT. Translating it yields CASSLRWSISSYSNQPQHF.